One and the same sample provided the 27 T cell receptor beta chains below, sequenced in a study of blood T cell repertoires in COVID-19. TCRdb's copy holds only in-frame clones and misses some; the assay was immunoSEQ multiplex PCR. The sample shows 250,000 or so clones, roughly nine tenths of them seen only once. Source material: peripheral blood. Every receptor here comes from a man in his sixties with acute or convalescent COVID-19.

This chain uses TRBV6-6 with TRBJ2-5; no clear D. CDR3 length: 14 residues. Trimming stripped 6 bases from V and 5 bases from J, with 16 bases between. Germline V CDR1 and CDR2: MNHNY, SVGAGI (reference sequence). CDR3 sequence (DNA): TGTGCCAGCAGCTCCAGTAGCCTAAGGGAGACCCAGTACTTC. Translated: CASSSSSLRETQYF.

The chain has TRBV18 and TRBJ1-2, with 7 bases aligning to TRBD1. Per germline, CDR1 KGHSH and CDR2 LQKENI. V shed 3 bases and J 3 bases; nucleotides not matched to a gene: 7. This CDR3 is built from 15 residues. The CDR3 here is CASSPYRGGDYGYTF. CDR3 in DNA: TGTGCCAGCTCACCCTACAGGGGAGGAGACTATGGCTACACCTTC.

The V gene is TRBV27, the J gene TRBJ2-2, with 9 bases identical to TRBD1. CDR1 MNHEY and CDR2 SMNVEV come from the germline V gene (reference sequence). CDR3 size: 15 residues. Trimming removed 6 bases from V and 4 bases from J; junction bases left unmatched: 6. DNA for the CDR3: TGTGCCAGCAGAGCACAGGGGGCGCGCACCGGGGAGCTGTTTTTT. Translating gives CASRAQGARTGELFF.

In its sample, this clone was seen once. The CDR3 DNA follows: TGTGCCTGGAGTATGAGGGCGCCTGAAGCTTTCTTT. Protein sequence: CAWSMRAPEAFF. The chain has TRBV30 and TRBJ1-1; D remains ambiguous. V lost 2 bases and J lost 6, with 10 bases in between. The CDR3 runs 12 residues. CDR1 GTSNPN and CDR2 SVGIG come from the germline V gene (reference sequence).

The chain uses TRBV28 and TRBJ2-3; weak D call: TRBD2 (5 bases). This CDR3 comprises 15 residues. From germline, CDR1 is MDHEN and CDR2 SYDVKM. Trimming stripped 5 bases from V and 6 bases from J, with 18 bases between. CDR3: CASSPLDYSRDTQYF. The CDR3 bases are TGTGCCAGCAGTCCTCTCGACTACAGTAGGGATACGCAGTATTTT.

V gene TRBV18 combines with J gene TRBJ2-1; the D gene is possibly TRBD1 (6 bases). The ends were cut back, 6 bases at V and 0 bases at J, with 12 bases in the middle. The CDR3 consists of 15 residues. CDR1 is KGHSH and CDR2 is LQKENI in the germline V gene. In DNA, the CDR3 is TGTGCCAGCTCGACAGGCGGAGGCTCCTACAATGAGCAGTTCTTC. Its protein is CASSTGGGSYNEQFF. Combining the CDR3 with reference TRBV18 and TRBJ2-1 gives the whole variable domain NAGVMQNPRHLVRRRGQEARLRCSPMKGHSHVYWYRQLPEEGLKFMVYLQKENIIDESGMPKERFSAEFPKEGPSILRIQQVVRGDSAAYFCASSTGGGSYNEQFFGPGTRLTVL.

The chain combines TRBV5-5 with TRBJ2-2; 9 positions agree with TRBD1. The V gene's germline CDR1 is SGHKS and CDR2 YYEKEE (reference sequence). The CDR3 extends over 16 amino acids. The V segment lost 4 bases and the J segment 4 bases; nucleotides outside the gene matches: 8. The CDR3 DNA is TGTGCCAGCAGCGCAACACAGGGGGCTGGCACCGGGGAGCTGTTTTTT. It codes for CASSATQGAGTGELFF.

The chain is built from TRBV28 and TRBJ2-7; unclear D gene. CDR3 length equals 11 residues. The germline V gene has CDR1 MDHEN and CDR2 SYDVKM. Trimming pared 4 bases from V and 3 bases from J, leaving 4 bases between. CDR3 coding DNA: TGTGCCAGCAGTTACAGCTACGAGCAGTACTTC. Encoded protein: CASSYSYEQYF.

V and J are TRBV3-1 (or the pseudogene TRBV3-2) and TRBJ1-2; possibly TRBD1 for D (6 bases). CDR1 is LGHDT and CDR2 is YNNKEL in the germline V gene (reference sequence). This CDR3 comprises 17 residues. Deletions cut 1 base from V and 4 bases from J, with 19 bases between. Here the CDR3 reads CASSQALGTGRGYGYTF. DNA for the CDR3: TGTGCCAGCAGCCAAGCCCTAGGTACAGGGCGAGGCTATGGCTACACCTTC.

The chain uses TRBV7-2 and TRBJ2-2; D may be TRBD1 (6 bases). This CDR3 is built from 14 residues. Germline CDR1 is SGHTA and CDR2 is FQGNSA. Trimming pared 7 bases from V and 5 bases from J, leaving 14 bases between. The CDR3 DNA sequence: TGTGCCAGCACTATTCAGGGGCGGACCGGGGAGCTGTTTTTT. This gives the protein CASTIQGRTGELFF.

CDR3 sequence (DNA): TGCAGTGCTAGTCTCCTAGCCAAAAACATTCAGTACTTC. Encoded protein: CSASLLAKNIQYF. The rearrangement links TRBV20-1 to TRBJ2-4; no firm D call. Germline V gene sequence: CDR1 DFQATT, CDR2 SNEGSKA (reference sequence). Trimming left V 3 bases short and J 0 bases short, with 6 bases between. The CDR3 length is 13 residues.

The rearrangement links TRBV10-3 to TRBJ2-1; D may be TRBD1 (6 bases). V was pared by 10 bases and J by 7 bases, with 20 bases between. Per germline, CDR1 ENHRY and CDR2 SYGVKD. The CDR3 covers 14 residues. The chain's CDR3 is CATGAGALGNEQFF. The CDR3 DNA reads TGTGCCACCGGCGCAGGGGCCTTAGGGAATGAGCAGTTCTTC.

The chain carries TRBV28 and TRBJ2-7; D is perhaps TRBD1 (6 bases). CDR3 length: 13 residues. Germline V gene data show CDR1 as MDHEN and CDR2 as SYDVKM. Trimming took off 5 bases at V and 5 bases at J, with 13 bases between the two ends. The DNA for the CDR3 is TGTGCCAGCAGTCCGATAGGGGGAGACGAGCAGTACTTC. It yields the protein CASSPIGGDEQYF. Looking up the rest from reference TRBV28 and TRBJ2-7 gives the full variable domain: DVKVTQSSRYLVKRTGEKVFLECVQDMDHENMFWYRQDPGLGLRLIYFSYDVKMKEKGDIPEGYSVSREKKERFSLILESASTNQTSMYLCASSPIGGDEQYFGPGTRLTVT.

This chain links TRBV19 with TRBJ1-4; 9 nucleotides match TRBD1. Per the germline V gene, CDR1 is LNHDA and CDR2 is SQIVND (reference sequence). CDR3 length equals 15 residues. Germline trimming cut 1 base from V and 11 bases from J; bases unmatched to any gene: 8. The CDR3: CASSIGGQGLRKLFF. The DNA of the CDR3 is TGTGCCAGTAGTATAGGCGGACAGGGGCTCCGGAAACTGTTTTTT.

This chain connects TRBV6-5 to TRBJ2-3; 7 nucleotides line up with TRBD2. The CDR3 runs 12 residues. The germline V gene encodes CDR1 MNHEY and CDR2 SVGAGI. The V segment lost 8 bases and the J segment 2 bases; nucleotides outside the gene matches: 1. The CDR3 DNA follows: TGTGCCAGCGGGGGGGTCACAGATACGCAGTATTTT. This encodes CASGGVTDTQYF.

This chain joins TRBV30 and TRBJ2-7, with D possibly matching TRBD2 (5 bases). The V gene's germline CDR1 is GTSNPN and CDR2 SVGIG (reference sequence). The CDR3 loop spans 13 amino acids. The V end was cut by 1 base, the J end by 4 bases, with 11 bases between. In DNA form, the CDR3 reads TGTGCCTGGAGTGGCCTTTGGGAGTACGAGCAGTACTTC. This encodes CAWSGLWEYEQYF. Complete variable domain (other parts from reference TRBV30 and TRBJ2-7): SQTIHQWPATLVQPVGSPLSLECTVEGTSNPNLYWYRQAAGRGLQLLFYSVGIGQISSEVPQNLSASRPQDRQFILSSKKLLLSDSGFYLCAWSGLWEYEQYFGPGTRLTVT.

J is TRBJ1-6 and V is TRBV6-4, with 10 bases matching TRBD1. Looked up from germline, CDR1 is MRHNA and CDR2 is SNTAGT. Trimming cost V 3 bases and J 10 bases; bases outside gene matches: 6. The CDR3 extends over 15 amino acids. The CDR3 region is CASSDLGQGKSPLHF. For the CDR3, the DNA is TGTGCCAGCAGTGATTTGGGACAGGGGAAATCACCCCTCCACTTT.

This chain connects TRBV29-1 to TRBJ2-7; D unclear. The CDR3 covers 12 residues. The V end was cut by 7 bases, the J end by 5 bases, with 15 bases between. Germline loops: CDR1 SQVTM, CDR2 ANQGSEA. Written as DNA, the CDR3 is TGCAGCGACACTGACAAACCCCACGAGCAGTACTTC. Its protein is CSDTDKPHEQYF.

The chain couples TRBV11-1 to TRBJ1-1; D gene uncertain. Trimming stripped 5 bases from V and 0 bases from J, with 13 bases between. There are 15 residues in the CDR3. Germline V gives CDR1 SGHAT, CDR2 FQDESV (reference sequence). CDR3 in DNA: TGTGCCAGCAGCCCCAGGACGGGAATGAACACTGAAGCTTTCTTT. It codes for CASSPRTGMNTEAFF.

This chain uses TRBV29-1 with TRBJ1-1; tentatively, D is TRBD1 (6 bases). The CDR3 consists of 14 residues. Germline assignment: CDR1 SQVTM and CDR2 ANQGSEA. Trimming pared 2 bases from V and 2 bases from J, leaving 12 bases between. DNA of the CDR3: TGCAGCGTTGAATCGGGGACACCAAACACTGAAGCTTTCTTT. This gives the protein CSVESGTPNTEAFF. Filled out from reference TRBV29-1 and TRBJ1-1, the complete variable domain reads SAVISQKPSRDICQRGTSLTIQCQVDSQVTMMFWYRQQPGQSLTLIATANQGSEATYESGFVIDKFPISRPNLTFSTLTVSNMSPEDSSIYLCSVESGTPNTEAFFGQGTRLTVV.

This sequence joins TRBV10-3 and TRBJ2-2; 13 positions match TRBD2. Germline V gene data show CDR1 as ENHRY and CDR2 as SYGVKD. With V trimmed by 0 bases and J by 5 bases, 15 bases remained unmatched. The CDR3 contains 21 residues. The CDR3 region has the DNA TGTGCCATCAGTGAGTCGCGGTCCGGTACTAGCGGGAGGGCCGGGACCGGGGAGCTGTTTTTT. It codes for CAISESRSGTSGRAGTGELFF.

The chain recombines TRBV3-1 (or the pseudogene TRBV3-2) with TRBJ2-2; 9 positions match TRBD2. The CDR3 covers 16 residues. V shed 4 bases, J shed 7 bases, and the junction held 10 bases outside the gene matches. Germline V gives CDR1 LGHDT, CDR2 YNNKEL (reference sequence). The CDR3 DNA sequence: TGTGCCAGCAGCCCTCGGCCGGGACTAGCAAACGGGGAGCTGTTTTTT. Amino acid sequence: CASSPRPGLANGELFF.

The chain links TRBV5-1 to TRBJ2-1; tentative D call: TRBD2 (6 bases). Between the trimmed V and J ends, which lost 4 bases and 7 bases, there was a span of 15 bases. The germline V gene encodes CDR1 SGHRS and CDR2 YFSETQ. The CDR3 has 14 amino acids. The CDR3 region has the DNA TGCGCCAGCAGCGGGGACGACCGGGGGAATGAGCAGTTCTTC. It specifies CASSGDDRGNEQFF.

The V gene is TRBV6-2 or TRBV6-3, the J gene TRBJ2-1; 7 nucleotides agree with TRBD2. Germline V gene lookup returns CDR1 MNHEY and CDR2 SVGEGT. The CDR3 extends over 17 amino acids. J was trimmed by 8 bases and V by 5 bases; bases with no gene match: 18. CDR3 sequence reads: CASSTLRMNGRSDEQFF. CDR3 sequence (DNA): TGTGCCAGCAGTACCCTTCGGATGAACGGGAGGAGCGATGAGCAGTTCTTC.

The V gene is TRBV7-2, the J gene TRBJ2-7, with 13 bases that match TRBD2. CDR1 and CDR2 (germline): SGHTA, FQGNSA. The CDR3 has 17 residues. With 0 bases clipped from V and 5 bases from J, the junction kept 7 bases outside the gene matches. The chain's CDR3 is CASSLAVGLAGVNEQYF. The CDR3 DNA follows: TGTGCCAGCAGCTTAGCAGTCGGACTAGCGGGAGTCAACGAGCAGTACTTC.

The J gene is TRBJ2-7, the V gene TRBV10-3; TRBD2 is a possible D gene (5 bases). This CDR3 region has 13 residues. Trimming removed 7 bases at V and 6 bases at J, with 16 bases between. Per the germline V gene, CDR1 is ENHRY and CDR2 is SYGVKD. CDR3 sequence (DNA): TGTGCCATCACTAGGACTGAAAGCGGCGAGCAGTACTTC. The encoded protein is CAITRTESGEQYF.

The rearrangement uses TRBV6-2 or TRBV6-3 and TRBJ1-5; TRBD1 matches 10 bases. Germline lookup yields CDR1 MNHEY and CDR2 SVGEGT. The ends lost 6 bases at V and 3 bases at J; junction bases unmatched: 8. The length of the CDR3 is 16 residues. CDR3 in DNA: TGTGCCAGCAGCCTGGACAGGGGGATACCCAATCAGCCCCAGCATTTT. This encodes CASSLDRGIPNQPQHF.